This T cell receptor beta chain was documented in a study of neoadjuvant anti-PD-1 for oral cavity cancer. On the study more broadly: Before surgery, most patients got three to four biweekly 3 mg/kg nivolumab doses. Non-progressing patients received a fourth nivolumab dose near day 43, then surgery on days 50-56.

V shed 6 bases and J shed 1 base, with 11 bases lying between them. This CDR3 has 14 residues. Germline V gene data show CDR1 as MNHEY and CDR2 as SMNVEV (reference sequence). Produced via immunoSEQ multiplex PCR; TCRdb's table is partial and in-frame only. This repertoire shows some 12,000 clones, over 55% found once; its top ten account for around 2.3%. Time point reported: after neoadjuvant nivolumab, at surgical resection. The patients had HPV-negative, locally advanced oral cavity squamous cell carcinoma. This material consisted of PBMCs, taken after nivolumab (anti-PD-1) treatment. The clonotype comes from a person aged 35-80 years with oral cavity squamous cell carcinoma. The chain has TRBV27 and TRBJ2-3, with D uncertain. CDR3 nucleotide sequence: TGTGCCAGCAGAACGAACGGGCGCACAGATACGCAGTATTTT. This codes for CASRTNGRTDTQYF.